This TCR beta chain was observed in a study of T cells after yellow fever vaccination (dated by TCRdb to 2018 to 2020). With respect to the entire study: Libraries from fractions with low cell numbers were prepared with the SMART-Seq v4 Ultra Low Input RNA kit. Two healthy male donors, one aged 18 to 30 and one aged 30 to 40 years, made up the cohort. Bulk PBMC replicates and cell subsets were isolated from blood drawn at multiple timepoints before and after both primary and secondary immunization. To follow T-cell clones before and after both primary and booster YFV17D yellow fever vaccination, bulk TCR alpha and beta repertoires underwent longitudinal sequencing.

Overall study outcomes, separate from this receptor: Because the study included only a couple of donors, the extent to which the findings can be generalized is limited. Computational filtering was required because FACS-sorted repertoires could contain abundant contaminating clonotypes from the bulk population. The secondary T-cell response was found to be weaker but faster than the primary response, with a peak reached on day 5 rather than on day 15. A small fraction of clonotypes appeared in both the CD4 and CD8 compartments, likely as a result of convergent recombination. Most clones expanded after primary vaccination (almost 98% of CD4 and about 85% of CD8) were re-detected after the booster, suggesting that broad memory maintenance occurred.

TCR cDNA was synthesized by 5'RACE template switching, which introduced a universal primer site and unique molecular identifiers. Priming for cDNA synthesis came from both the TCR alpha and TCR beta constant segments. Library amplification involved two PCR steps, and the second step added sample barcodes and sequencing adapters. Sequencing of libraries was done on Illumina HiSeq 2500 (2x100 bp) or NovaSeq (2x150 bp). Regarding the original processing steps: Reads were demultiplexed and collapsed into UMI consensus sequences with MIGEC, and V(D)J alignment was performed with MiXCR. Vaccine-responding clonotypes were identified with edgeR using replicate PBMC samples, with FDR below 0.01 and a log2 fold change above 5 up to day 15 being required. Each bulk clonotype was labeled CD4 or CD8 based on which sequenced repertoire, CD4 or CD8, contained the clonotype at higher abundance. TCRdb applied fastp at Q25 and MiXCR to the public reads, then kept only in-frame beta chains. Identical CDR3 proteins give one entry, which carries the most common genes and DNA. These V and J calls rely on TCRdb rather than the paper's analysis. The table for this sample lists 550,000 to 750,000 distinct CDR3 sequences; about 13% of them were counted only once. The top ten clonotypes cover around 15% of the sample.

Measured from the cysteine to the phenylalanine, the CDR3 is 13 residues long. The CDR3 DNA has 39 bases and is translated from base 1. CDR1 and CDR2, per the germline V gene, are KGHSH and LQKENI. V is reduced by 6 bases and J by 0 bases, leaving a spacing of 6 bases between them. This clonotype turned up a few times. This clone's antigen is unknown. Base quality data are lacking; no much larger clone is found one base away. This specimen's treatment or condition label, interpreted: live attenuated yellow fever vaccine strain. Two biological replicates of bulk PBMCs were collected at each blood-draw timepoint. PBMCs were isolated from peripheral blood using a standard Ficoll-Paque protocol. TriZol was used to extract RNA from bulk PBMCs, from CD4 and CD8 fractions, and from dextramer-positive and dextramer-negative fractions.

This chain joins TRBV18 to TRBJ1-3; too little of a D gene remains to name it. The sequence was collected from a man aged 25 to 40 who received the YFV17D yellow fever vaccine. This specimen was PBMCs, taken on the day of the yellow fever booster vaccination. The CDR3 reads CASSTDSGNTIYF. Read as DNA, the sequence is TGTGCCAGCTCCACGGACTCTGGAAACACCATATATTTT.